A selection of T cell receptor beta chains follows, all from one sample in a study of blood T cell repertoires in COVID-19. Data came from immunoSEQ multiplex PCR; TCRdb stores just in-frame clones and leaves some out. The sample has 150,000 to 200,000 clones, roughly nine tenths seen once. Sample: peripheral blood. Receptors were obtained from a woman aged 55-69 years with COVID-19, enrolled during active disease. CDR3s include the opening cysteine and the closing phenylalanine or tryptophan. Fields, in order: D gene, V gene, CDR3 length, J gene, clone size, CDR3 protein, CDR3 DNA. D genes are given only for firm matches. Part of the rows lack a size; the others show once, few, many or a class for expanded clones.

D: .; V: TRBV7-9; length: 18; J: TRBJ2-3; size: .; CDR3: CASSPPWGADHWADTQYF; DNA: TGTGCCAGCAGCCCACCCTGGGGAGCGGACCACTGGGCAGATACGCAGTATTTT
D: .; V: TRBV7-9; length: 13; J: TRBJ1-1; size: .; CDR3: CASSGGWNTEAFF; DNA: TGTGCCAGCAGCGGCGGTTGGAATACTGAAGCTTTCTTT
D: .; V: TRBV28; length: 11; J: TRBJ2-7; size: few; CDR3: CAAGGTYEQYF; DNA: TGTGCAGCGGGCGGAACCTACGAGCAGTACTTC
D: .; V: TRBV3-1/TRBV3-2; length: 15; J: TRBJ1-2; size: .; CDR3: CASSHDAELAVGYTF; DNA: TGTGCCAGCAGCCACGATGCGGAACTTGCAGTTGGCTACACCTTC
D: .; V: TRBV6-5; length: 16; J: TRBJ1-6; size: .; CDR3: CASSYSLRQSNSPLHF; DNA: TGTGCCAGCAGTTACTCTCTGCGACAGAGTAATTCACCCCTCCACTTT
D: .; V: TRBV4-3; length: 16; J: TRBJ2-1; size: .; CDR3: CASSQDTGTRESEQFF; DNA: TGCGCCAGCAGCCAAGACACCGGGACAAGGGAATCTGAGCAGTTCTTC
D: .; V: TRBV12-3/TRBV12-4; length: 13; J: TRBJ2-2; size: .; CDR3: CASSLSRSGELFF; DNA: TGTGCCAGCAGTTTATCGAGGTCCGGGGAGCTGTTTTTT
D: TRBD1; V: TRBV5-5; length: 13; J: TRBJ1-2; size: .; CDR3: CASRNRGTAGYTF; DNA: TGTGCCAGCAGAAACAGGGGAACAGCTGGCTACACCTTC
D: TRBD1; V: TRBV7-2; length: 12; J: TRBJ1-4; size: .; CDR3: CASSQQGEKLFF; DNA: TGTGCCAGCAGCCAACAGGGGGAAAAACTGTTTTTT
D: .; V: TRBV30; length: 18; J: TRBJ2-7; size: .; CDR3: CAWSPPRAFSGGYYEQYF; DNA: TGTGCCTGGAGTCCACCCCGGGCTTTCTCGGGGGGCTACTACGAGCAGTACTTC
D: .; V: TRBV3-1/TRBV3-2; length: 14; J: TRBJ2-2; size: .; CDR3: CASSHQGSAGELFF; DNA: TGTGCCAGCAGCCACCAGGGCTCGGCCGGGGAGCTGTTTTTT
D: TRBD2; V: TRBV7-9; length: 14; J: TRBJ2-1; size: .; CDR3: CASSLGLAGEEQFF; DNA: TGTGCCAGCAGCTTAGGGCTAGCGGGAGAAGAGCAGTTCTTC
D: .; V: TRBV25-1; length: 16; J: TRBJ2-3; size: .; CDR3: CASRYKSTDSTDTQYF; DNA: TGTGCCAGCAGGTATAAATCGACAGACAGCACAGATACGCAGTATTTT
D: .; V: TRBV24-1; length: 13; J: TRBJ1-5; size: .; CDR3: CATSRTGNQPQHF; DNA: TGTGCCACCAGTCGGACAGGCAATCAGCCCCAGCATTTT
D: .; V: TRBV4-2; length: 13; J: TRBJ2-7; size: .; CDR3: CASSPRQDYEQYF; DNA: TGTGCCAGCAGCCCTAGACAGGACTACGAGCAGTACTTC
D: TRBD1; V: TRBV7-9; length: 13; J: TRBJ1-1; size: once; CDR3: CASSLRQGSEAFF; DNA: TGTGCCAGCAGCTTGCGACAGGGCTCTGAAGCTTTCTTT
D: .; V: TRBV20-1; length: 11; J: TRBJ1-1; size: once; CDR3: CSGFRDTEAFF; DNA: TGCAGTGGCTTCCGGGACACTGAAGCTTTCTTT
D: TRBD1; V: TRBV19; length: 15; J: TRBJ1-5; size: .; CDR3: CASTPTGFGNQPQHF; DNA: TGTGCCAGTACCCCGACAGGGTTTGGAAATCAGCCCCAGCATTTT
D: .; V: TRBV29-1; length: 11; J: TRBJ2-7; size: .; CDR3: CSAGWANEQYF; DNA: TGCAGCGCCGGCTGGGCAAACGAGCAGTACTTC
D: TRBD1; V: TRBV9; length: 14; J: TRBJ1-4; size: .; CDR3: CASSEGQGNEKLFF; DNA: TGTGCCAGCAGCGAGGGACAGGGGAATGAAAAACTGTTTTTT
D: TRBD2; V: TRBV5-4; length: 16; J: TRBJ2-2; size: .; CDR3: CASSPPSGRAPRELFF; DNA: TGTGCCAGCAGTCCCCCTAGCGGGAGGGCCCCCCGGGAGCTGTTTTTT
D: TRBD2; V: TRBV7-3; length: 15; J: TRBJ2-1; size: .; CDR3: CASSVMGLANNEQFF; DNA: TGTGCCAGCAGCGTAATGGGACTAGCAAACAATGAGCAGTTCTTC
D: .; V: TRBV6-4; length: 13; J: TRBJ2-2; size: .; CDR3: CASSGMLGGELFF; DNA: TGTGCCTCGTCCGGGATGCTCGGCGGGGAGCTGTTTTTT
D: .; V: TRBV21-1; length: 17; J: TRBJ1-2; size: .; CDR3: CASSKSPSGAVPGGYTF; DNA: TGTGCCAGCAGCAAAAGTCCGTCAGGGGCCGTGCCTGGGGGCTACACCTTC
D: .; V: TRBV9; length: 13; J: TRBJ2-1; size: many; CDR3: CASSPRTDNEQFF; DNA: TGTGCCAGCAGTCCCCGCACGGACAATGAGCAGTTCTTC
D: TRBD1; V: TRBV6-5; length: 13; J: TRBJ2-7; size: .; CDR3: CASSRTGSYEQYF; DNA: TGTGCCAGCAGTAGGACAGGGTCCTACGAGCAGTACTTC
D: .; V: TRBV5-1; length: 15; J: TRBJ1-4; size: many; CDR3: CASSLEGVTNEKLFF; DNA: TGCGCCAGCAGCTTGGAAGGGGTAACTAATGAAAAACTGTTTTTT
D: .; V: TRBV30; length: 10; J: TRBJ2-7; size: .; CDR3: CAWSGVKQYF; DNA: TGTGCCTGGAGTGGAGTCAAGCAGTACTTC
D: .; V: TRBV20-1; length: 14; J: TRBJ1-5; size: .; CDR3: CSASRARGFQPQHF; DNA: TGCAGTGCTAGTAGGGCCAGGGGCTTTCAGCCCCAGCATTTT
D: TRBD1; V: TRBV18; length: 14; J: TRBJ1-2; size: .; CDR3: CASSRAGTDYGYTF; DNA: TGTGCCAGCTCACGAGCCGGGACAGACTATGGCTACACCTTC
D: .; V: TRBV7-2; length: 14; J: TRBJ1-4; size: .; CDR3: CASSRVSTNEKLFF; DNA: TGTGCCAGCAGCCGGGTCTCAACTAATGAAAAACTGTTTTTT
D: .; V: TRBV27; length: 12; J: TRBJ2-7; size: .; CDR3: CASLRGVYEQYF; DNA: TGTGCCAGCCTCAGGGGGGTCTACGAGCAGTACTTC
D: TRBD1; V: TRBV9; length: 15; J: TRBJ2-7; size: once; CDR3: CASSPRTGSGYEQYF; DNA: TGTGCCAGCAGCCCCCGGACAGGGTCGGGCTACGAGCAGTACTTC
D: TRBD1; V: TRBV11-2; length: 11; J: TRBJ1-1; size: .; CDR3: CASSTRGQAFF; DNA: TGTGCCAGCAGCACCAGGGGGCAAGCTTTCTTT
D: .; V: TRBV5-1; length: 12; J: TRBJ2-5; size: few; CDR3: CASSHNPETQYF; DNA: TGCGCCAGCAGCCACAATCCGGAGACCCAGTACTTC